Listed below are T cell receptor beta chains from one sample, sequenced in a study of blood T cell repertoires in COVID-19. Only in-frame clones appear in the TCRdb table, and some are missing; sequencing was by immunoSEQ multiplex PCR. The profile shows about 35,000 clones, about 87% of them singletons. Specimen: peripheral blood. Receptors were obtained from a man aged 80 or over with active COVID-19. Both conserved end residues are part of each CDR3. D genes are given only for firm matches. The listing skips clone size in some rows; elsewhere it reads once, few, many or a size class.

v_gene: TRBV10-3
d_gene: NA
j_gene: TRBJ2-3
abundance: NA
CDR3nt: TGTGCCATCAGTGGCGGGACCGGGGATACGCAGTATTTT
CDR3aa: CAISGGTGDTQYF

v_gene: TRBV5-5
d_gene: TRBD2
j_gene: TRBJ2-2
abundance: NA
CDR3nt: TGTGCCAGCAGCTTTGTTCTAGCGGACACCGGGGAGCTGTTTTTT
CDR3aa: CASSFVLADTGELFF

v_gene: TRBV5-6
d_gene: TRBD1
j_gene: TRBJ2-7
abundance: NA
CDR3nt: TGTGCCAGCAGCTTTGGTACAGGGGACGCACCTCGTCGGTGGTTC
CDR3aa: CASSFGTGDAPRRWF

v_gene: TRBV5-4
d_gene: TRBD2
j_gene: TRBJ2-3
abundance: NA
CDR3nt: TGTGCCAGCAGCTCCCCTACTGGCGGGAGGGTCACAGATACGCAGTATTTT
CDR3aa: CASSSPTGGRVTDTQYF

v_gene: TRBV27
d_gene: TRBD2
j_gene: TRBJ2-7
abundance: NA
CDR3nt: TGTGCCAGCAGTTTACGGAGGACTAGCTCCTACGAGCAGTACTTC
CDR3aa: CASSLRRTSSYEQYF

v_gene: TRBV5-8
d_gene: NA
j_gene: TRBJ1-1
abundance: NA
CDR3nt: TGTGCCAGCAGCTCCAGGGTAGGTGTGACTGAAGCTTTCTTT
CDR3aa: CASSSRVGVTEAFF

v_gene: TRBV2
d_gene: NA
j_gene: TRBJ2-7
abundance: few
CDR3nt: TGTGCCAGCCGGGGAGGGGGCTCCTACGAGCAGTACTTC
CDR3aa: CASRGGGSYEQYF

v_gene: TRBV27
d_gene: NA
j_gene: TRBJ2-7
abundance: once
CDR3nt: TGTGCCAGCAGCTCCCTCGGGGTGCCCTCCTACGAGCAGTACTTC
CDR3aa: CASSSLGVPSYEQYF

v_gene: TRBV5-1
d_gene: NA
j_gene: TRBJ2-5
abundance: NA
CDR3nt: TGCGCCAGCAGCTTGGGAGACACCCAAGAGACCCAGTACTTC
CDR3aa: CASSLGDTQETQYF

v_gene: TRBV24-1
d_gene: TRBD1
j_gene: TRBJ2-6
abundance: few
CDR3nt: TGTGCCACCGCAGGACAGGGGGCGTATGTCCTGACTTTC
CDR3aa: CATAGQGAYVLTF

v_gene: TRBV27
d_gene: TRBD2
j_gene: TRBJ2-7
abundance: once
CDR3nt: TGTGCCAGCAGTCGCTACGGGGGGGCAGGGGAGCAGTACTTC
CDR3aa: CASSRYGGAGEQYF

v_gene: TRBV19
d_gene: TRBD2
j_gene: TRBJ2-5
abundance: NA
CDR3nt: TGTGCCAGTAGTAACCAGCGGGGGGAGACCCAGTACTTC
CDR3aa: CASSNQRGETQYF

v_gene: TRBV7-9
d_gene: TRBD2
j_gene: TRBJ2-5
abundance: NA
CDR3nt: TGTGCCAGCAGCTCATATGAAGCGGGAGGGAAACAAGAGACCCAGTACTTC
CDR3aa: CASSSYEAGGKQETQYF

v_gene: TRBV20-1
d_gene: NA
j_gene: TRBJ2-5
abundance: NA
CDR3nt: TGCAGTGCTAGTCTCCAAGAGACCCAGTACTTC
CDR3aa: CSASLQETQYF

v_gene: TRBV5-1
d_gene: TRBD2
j_gene: TRBJ2-3
abundance: NA
CDR3nt: TGCGCCAGCAGCCTAGGACTAGCGGGAGGCCCCATACTTTACACAGATACGCAGTATTTT
CDR3aa: CASSLGLAGGPILYTDTQYF

v_gene: TRBV21-1
d_gene: NA
j_gene: TRBJ1-5
abundance: NA
CDR3nt: TGTGCCAGCAGCAAAGAAGCGGGACGAAACAGGGGGCCAAGCAATCAGCCCCAGCATTTT
CDR3aa: CASSKEAGRNRGPSNQPQHF

v_gene: TRBV28
d_gene: TRBD2
j_gene: TRBJ2-7
abundance: NA
CDR3nt: TGTGCCAGCAGTTCCCCTGGGGGGGGGTCCTACGAGCAGTACTTC
CDR3aa: CASSSPGGGSYEQYF

v_gene: TRBV28
d_gene: TRBD2
j_gene: TRBJ2-1
abundance: NA
CDR3nt: TGTGCCAGCAGTTCCCCTTCTCCCTCTAGCGGGAGGGCCAGCAATGAGCAGTTCTTC
CDR3aa: CASSSPSPSSGRASNEQFF